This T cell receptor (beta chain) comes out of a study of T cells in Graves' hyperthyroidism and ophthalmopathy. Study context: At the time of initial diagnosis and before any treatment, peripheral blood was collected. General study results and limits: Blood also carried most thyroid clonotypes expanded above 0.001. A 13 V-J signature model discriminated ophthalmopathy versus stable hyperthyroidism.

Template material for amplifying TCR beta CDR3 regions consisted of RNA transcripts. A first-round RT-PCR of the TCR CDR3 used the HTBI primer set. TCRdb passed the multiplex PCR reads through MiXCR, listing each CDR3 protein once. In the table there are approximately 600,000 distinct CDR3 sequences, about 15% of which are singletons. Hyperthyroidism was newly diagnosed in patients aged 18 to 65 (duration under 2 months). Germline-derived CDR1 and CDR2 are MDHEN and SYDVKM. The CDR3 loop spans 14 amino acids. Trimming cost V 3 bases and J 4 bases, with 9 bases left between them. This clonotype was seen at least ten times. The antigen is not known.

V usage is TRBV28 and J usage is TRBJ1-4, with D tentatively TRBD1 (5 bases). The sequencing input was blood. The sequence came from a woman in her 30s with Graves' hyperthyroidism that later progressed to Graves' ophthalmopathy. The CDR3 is CASSFGRDNEKLFF. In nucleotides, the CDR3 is TGTGCCAGCAGTTTCGGCAGGGATAATGAAAAACTGTTTTTT.